This T cell receptor (beta chain) was sequenced for a study of cytomegalovirus exposure and HLA in healthy donors. Trimming stripped 1 base from V and 5 bases from J, with 11 bases between. Germline V lookup: CDR1 LGHNA, CDR2 YSLEER. This CDR3 has 14 amino acids. Primers included in the PCR were 60 Vbeta and 13 Jbeta primers. TCRdb's copy holds only in-frame clones and misses some; the assay was immunoSEQ multiplex PCR. The sample lists approximately 150,000 clones; around four fifths were seen once. The chain uses TRBV4-3 and TRBJ1-1, with D perhaps TRBD1 (6 bases). This receptor was taken from a male donor in good health and CMV-seronegative. The sequencing input was PBMCs. The CDR3 nucleotides are TGCGCCAGCAGCCAAGCAGGGGATGGGACTGAAGCTTTCTTT. Protein sequence: CASSQAGDGTEAFF.